The rows below give T cell receptor beta chains drawn from one sample of a study of cytomegalovirus exposure and HLA in healthy donors. Method: immunoSEQ multiplex PCR; TCRdb's copy keeps in-frame clones and lacks some. The data include 150,000 to 200,000 clones; the top ten clones carry under 6.5%. Material for sequencing was PBMCs. The origin of the receptors is a man aged 25 to 45 in good health and CMV-seronegative. Both conserved end residues are part of each CDR3. Fields, in order: V gene, J gene, D gene, CDR3 DNA, CDR3 protein. D genes are given only for firm matches.

v_call: TRBV7-2
j_call: TRBJ1-2
d_call: .
cdr3_nt: TGTGCCAGCAGCTTAGCCCAGGGTCTCTATGGCTACACCTTC
cdr3_aa: CASSLAQGLYGYTF

v_call: TRBV5-6
j_call: TRBJ1-1
d_call: .
cdr3_nt: TGTGCCAGCAGCGCTCCGCCGGTAGGAGGGGAGAACACTGAAGCTTTCTTT
cdr3_aa: CASSAPPVGGENTEAFF

v_call: TRBV6-5
j_call: TRBJ2-7
d_call: TRBD1
cdr3_nt: TGTGCCAGCAGTTACCGGCGGACAGGGGGGAACGAGCAGTACTTC
cdr3_aa: CASSYRRTGGNEQYF

v_call: TRBV27
j_call: TRBJ2-2
d_call: TRBD2
cdr3_nt: TGTGCCAGCAGTCTCGGGGGGGGCACCGGGGAGCTGTTTTTT
cdr3_aa: CASSLGGGTGELFF

v_call: TRBV27
j_call: TRBJ2-7
d_call: TRBD2
cdr3_nt: TGTGCCAGCAGTTTCCAGCGGGGGGGGACCTACGAGCAGTACTTC
cdr3_aa: CASSFQRGGTYEQYF

v_call: TRBV27
j_call: TRBJ2-7
d_call: TRBD1
cdr3_nt: TGTGCCAGCGGGACCCTATCCCAGGGGGCTCCCTACGAGCAGTACTTC
cdr3_aa: CASGTLSQGAPYEQYF

v_call: TRBV28
j_call: TRBJ1-1
d_call: .
cdr3_nt: TGTGCCAGCATCTCAGGGCAACGGACTGAAGCTTTCTTT
cdr3_aa: CASISGQRTEAFF

v_call: TRBV9
j_call: TRBJ1-6
d_call: .
cdr3_nt: TGTGCCAGCAGCGTAGACCATCAGTCCTATTCACCCCTCCACTTT
cdr3_aa: CASSVDHQSYSPLHF

v_call: TRBV18
j_call: TRBJ1-5
d_call: .
cdr3_nt: TGTGCCAGCTCACCGGTACAGGGTTTGGATCAGCCCCAGCATTTT
cdr3_aa: CASSPVQGLDQPQHF

v_call: TRBV6-5
j_call: TRBJ1-5
d_call: .
cdr3_nt: TGTGCCAGCAGTTACTCGGGCGTCCGGGGACAGCCCCAGCATTTT
cdr3_aa: CASSYSGVRGQPQHF

v_call: TRBV5-1
j_call: TRBJ2-5
d_call: TRBD1
cdr3_nt: TGCGCCAGCAGCTTGGGCCAGGGGGCTCCACTAGAGACCCAGTACTTC
cdr3_aa: CASSLGQGAPLETQYF

v_call: TRBV13
j_call: TRBJ1-1
d_call: .
cdr3_nt: TGTGCCAGCAGCCCCCCCCTGGCCCAACAGAGGGGGTTGAACACTGAAGCTTTCTTT
cdr3_aa: CASSPPLAQQRGLNTEAFF

v_call: TRBV27
j_call: TRBJ1-5
d_call: TRBD1
cdr3_nt: TGTGCCAGCAGCCAACAACAGGGGTTCAATCAGCCCCAGCATTTT
cdr3_aa: CASSQQQGFNQPQHF

v_call: TRBV9
j_call: TRBJ1-3
d_call: TRBD1
cdr3_nt: TGTGCCAGCAGCGTAGCTACCGGGACAGGGCTGGGAAACACCATATATTTT
cdr3_aa: CASSVATGTGLGNTIYF

v_call: TRBV4-3
j_call: TRBJ1-2
d_call: .
cdr3_nt: TGCGCCAGCAGCCAGGACAGCTATGGCTACACCTTC
cdr3_aa: CASSQDSYGYTF

v_call: TRBV14
j_call: TRBJ2-7
d_call: .
cdr3_nt: TGTGCCAGCAGCCAAGTGGGAGGGGACAACTCCTACGAGCAGTACTTC
cdr3_aa: CASSQVGGDNSYEQYF

v_call: TRBV6-4
j_call: TRBJ1-6
d_call: TRBD1
cdr3_nt: TGTGCCAGCAGGGGGGACAGCTATTCACCCCTCCACTTT
cdr3_aa: CASRGDSYSPLHF

v_call: TRBV5-4
j_call: TRBJ2-7
d_call: TRBD1
cdr3_nt: TGTGCCAGCAGCTTGGGCTGGACAGGGGGCGACGAGCAGTACTTC
cdr3_aa: CASSLGWTGGDEQYF

v_call: TRBV18
j_call: TRBJ1-2
d_call: TRBD1
cdr3_nt: TGTGCCAGCTCACCAATCGGGACAGGGGGCGTCTATGGCTACACCTTC
cdr3_aa: CASSPIGTGGVYGYTF

v_call: TRBV7-7
j_call: TRBJ2-1
d_call: .
cdr3_nt: TGTGCCAGCAGCTTAGCGGGAGAGCAATACAATGAGCAGTTCTTC
cdr3_aa: CASSLAGEQYNEQFF

v_call: TRBV5-1
j_call: TRBJ2-3
d_call: TRBD2
cdr3_nt: TGCGCCAGCAGCTTGGAAGCGGGAGGGCCCTCGAGGGGAATAACAGATACGCAGTATTTT
cdr3_aa: CASSLEAGGPSRGITDTQYF

v_call: TRBV27
j_call: TRBJ1-1
d_call: TRBD1
cdr3_nt: TGTGCCAGCAGTATACAGGGGACCCTCACTGAAGCTTTCTTT
cdr3_aa: CASSIQGTLTEAFF

v_call: TRBV29-1
j_call: TRBJ2-5
d_call: TRBD1
cdr3_nt: TGCAGCGCTGAAGGGACAGGAGCCACCGAGACCCAGTACTTC
cdr3_aa: CSAEGTGATETQYF

v_call: TRBV10-3
j_call: TRBJ2-7
d_call: TRBD1
cdr3_nt: TGTGCCATCAGTGAGTCGAAAGGGGACAGGCCCTACGAGCAGTACTTC
cdr3_aa: CAISESKGDRPYEQYF

v_call: TRBV5-1
j_call: TRBJ2-3
d_call: .
cdr3_nt: TGCGCCAGCAGCGGGAGGGACAGGGCGGGAGGAGATACGCAGTATTTT
cdr3_aa: CASSGRDRAGGDTQYF

v_call: TRBV6-6
j_call: TRBJ2-3
d_call: TRBD2
cdr3_nt: TGTGCCAGCCGACCGACTAGCGGAGTCACAGATACGCAGTATTTT
cdr3_aa: CASRPTSGVTDTQYF

v_call: TRBV30
j_call: TRBJ1-4
d_call: .
cdr3_nt: TGTGCCTGGAGAAAAGCGGGGGGTGCAACTAATGAAAAACTGTTTTTT
cdr3_aa: CAWRKAGGATNEKLFF

v_call: TRBV13
j_call: TRBJ2-5
d_call: TRBD2
cdr3_nt: TGTGCCAGCAGAGCGAGCGGGAGGGCCGGTGAGACCCAGTACTTC
cdr3_aa: CASRASGRAGETQYF

v_call: TRBV9
j_call: TRBJ2-1
d_call: .
cdr3_nt: TGTGCCAGCAGCGTTTGGGGGGTGACCACGGATGAGCAGTTCTTC
cdr3_aa: CASSVWGVTTDEQFF

v_call: TRBV6-5
j_call: TRBJ2-1
d_call: .
cdr3_nt: TGTGCCAGCAGTTACGGGGGGGGCAGCTCCTACAATGAGCAGTTCTTC
cdr3_aa: CASSYGGGSSYNEQFF

v_call: TRBV13
j_call: TRBJ2-7
d_call: .
cdr3_nt: TGTGCCAGCAGCCTGACTAGGTTCCGCTACGAGCAGTACTTC
cdr3_aa: CASSLTRFRYEQYF

v_call: TRBV7-2
j_call: TRBJ2-5
d_call: .
cdr3_nt: TGTGCCAGCAGCTTATCGACGGGAGTTGAGACCCAGTACTTC
cdr3_aa: CASSLSTGVETQYF

v_call: TRBV7-8
j_call: TRBJ2-1
d_call: TRBD1
cdr3_nt: TGTGCCAGCAGCTTAACAAACAGGGGGGACTTCTACAATGAGCAGTTCTTC
cdr3_aa: CASSLTNRGDFYNEQFF

v_call: TRBV6-1
j_call: TRBJ1-2
d_call: .
cdr3_nt: TGTGCCAGCAGTGTGACAGAGACCTATGGCTACACCTTC
cdr3_aa: CASSVTETYGYTF

v_call: TRBV5-1
j_call: TRBJ2-5
d_call: TRBD1
cdr3_nt: TGCGCCAGCAGCTTGTCGACAGGGCGAGAGACCCAGTACTTC
cdr3_aa: CASSLSTGRETQYF

v_call: TRBV9
j_call: TRBJ1-2
d_call: TRBD1
cdr3_nt: TGTGCCAGCAGCGCCGGACAGGGGACCTATGGCTACACCTTC
cdr3_aa: CASSAGQGTYGYTF

v_call: TRBV27
j_call: TRBJ1-6
d_call: .
cdr3_nt: TGTGCCAGCACTCATATGTCCGGGGCACCCCTCCACTTT
cdr3_aa: CASTHMSGAPLHF

v_call: TRBV5-1
j_call: TRBJ2-1
d_call: TRBD2
cdr3_nt: TGCGCCAGCAGCTTGGCCCAGAGCGGGGCCTACAATGAGCAGTTCTTC
cdr3_aa: CASSLAQSGAYNEQFF

v_call: TRBV28
j_call: TRBJ2-7
d_call: .
cdr3_nt: TGTGCCAGCAGTTTACTGAGCGACTCCTACGAGCAGTACTTC
cdr3_aa: CASSLLSDSYEQYF

v_call: TRBV28
j_call: TRBJ2-7
d_call: TRBD1
cdr3_nt: TGTGCCAGCTTCCTGGGACAGGAGAACGGCGAGCAGTACTTC
cdr3_aa: CASFLGQENGEQYF

v_call: TRBV6-1
j_call: TRBJ1-1
d_call: .
cdr3_nt: TGTGCCAGCGAAGGGGATGGGGATGAAGCTTTCTTT
cdr3_aa: CASEGDGDEAFF

v_call: TRBV27
j_call: TRBJ2-3
d_call: TRBD2
cdr3_nt: TGTGCCAGCAGTTTATCGGGCGGGGGGGCCGTTGGAGATACGCAGTATTTT
cdr3_aa: CASSLSGGGAVGDTQYF

v_call: TRBV18
j_call: TRBJ1-5
d_call: .
cdr3_nt: TGTGCCAGCTCACCAGGTGTTGATTCGGACAGTCAGCATTTT
cdr3_aa: CASSPGVDSDSQHF

v_call: TRBV11-2
j_call: TRBJ1-1
d_call: .
cdr3_nt: TGTGCCAGCAGCTTTACAGGGAACACTGAAGCTTTCTTT
cdr3_aa: CASSFTGNTEAFF

v_call: TRBV5-6
j_call: TRBJ1-4
d_call: .
cdr3_nt: TGTGCCAGCAGCTTTACCGGAGGTGGACTAGGGCAGAAACTGTTTTTT
cdr3_aa: CASSFTGGGLGQKLFF

v_call: TRBV6-5
j_call: TRBJ2-2
d_call: TRBD2
cdr3_nt: TGTGCCAGCAGTTACTGGGGACTAGCGGACACCGGGGAGCTGTTTTTT
cdr3_aa: CASSYWGLADTGELFF

v_call: TRBV2
j_call: TRBJ2-5
d_call: .
cdr3_nt: TGTGCCAGCAGGGTAGCGGACGGTCAGACCCAGTACTTC
cdr3_aa: CASRVADGQTQYF

v_call: TRBV19
j_call: TRBJ2-5
d_call: .
cdr3_nt: TGTGCCAGTACCGGGGTTCATGAGACCCAGTACTTC
cdr3_aa: CASTGVHETQYF

v_call: TRBV27
j_call: TRBJ1-5
d_call: TRBD1
cdr3_nt: TGTGCCAGCAGTTCCCGACAGGGTAGCAATCAGCCCCAGCATTTT
cdr3_aa: CASSSRQGSNQPQHF

v_call: TRBV10-2
j_call: TRBJ2-1
d_call: .
cdr3_nt: TGCGCCAGCAGTGAGTCTACACCACTAAAGTACAATGAGCAGTTCTTC
cdr3_aa: CASSESTPLKYNEQFF

v_call: TRBV5-5
j_call: TRBJ2-5
d_call: .
cdr3_nt: TGTGCCAGCAGCTTGGGTGACAGTCAAGAGACCCAGTACTTC
cdr3_aa: CASSLGDSQETQYF

v_call: TRBV19
j_call: TRBJ1-2
d_call: TRBD1
cdr3_nt: TGTGCCAGTGCTACAGGGGAGTGTTATGGCTACACCTTC
cdr3_aa: CASATGECYGYTF

v_call: TRBV6-6
j_call: TRBJ1-2
d_call: .
cdr3_nt: TGTGCCAGCAGCCCTCAGGAAGGAGGCTACACCTTC
cdr3_aa: CASSPQEGGYTF

v_call: TRBV5-1
j_call: TRBJ1-4
d_call: TRBD1
cdr3_nt: TGCGCCAGCAGCACCTCGGACAGGTTTAATGAAAAACTGTTTTTT
cdr3_aa: CASSTSDRFNEKLFF

v_call: TRBV6-5
j_call: TRBJ2-3
d_call: .
cdr3_nt: TGTGCCAGCAGTTACAGCGGGTCCACAGATACGCAGTATTTT
cdr3_aa: CASSYSGSTDTQYF

v_call: TRBV4-1
j_call: TRBJ1-2
d_call: TRBD1
cdr3_nt: TGCGCCAGCAGCCAAAGAATGATGGGACAGGGGGACGCAACATATGGCTACACCTTC
cdr3_aa: CASSQRMMGQGDATYGYTF

v_call: TRBV11-2
j_call: TRBJ2-7
d_call: TRBD2
cdr3_nt: TGTGCCAGCAGCGCCACTAGCGGGTTATACGAGCAGTACTTC
cdr3_aa: CASSATSGLYEQYF

v_call: TRBV12-5
j_call: TRBJ1-5
d_call: TRBD1
cdr3_nt: TGTGCTAGTGGTGGGGGGACAGGGAGGTATCAGCCCCAGCATTTT
cdr3_aa: CASGGGTGRYQPQHF

v_call: TRBV4-3
j_call: TRBJ1-1
d_call: .
cdr3_nt: TGCGCCAGCAGCCAAGTCGAAGCAGGCTTCATGAACACTGAAGCTTTCTTT
cdr3_aa: CASSQVEAGFMNTEAFF

v_call: TRBV28
j_call: TRBJ1-3
d_call: TRBD1
cdr3_nt: TGTGCCAGCAGCGAACAGGGGTATCCTGGAAACACCATATATTTT
cdr3_aa: CASSEQGYPGNTIYF